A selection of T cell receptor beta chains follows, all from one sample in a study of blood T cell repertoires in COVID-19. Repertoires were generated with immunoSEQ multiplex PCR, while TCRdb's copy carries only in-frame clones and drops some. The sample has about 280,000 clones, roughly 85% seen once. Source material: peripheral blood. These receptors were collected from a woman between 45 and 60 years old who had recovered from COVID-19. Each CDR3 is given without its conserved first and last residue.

CDR3: ASSAAGTGIEKLF
V: TRBV27

CDR3: ASSYLRGQGMNTEAF
V: TRBV6-2/TRBV6-3

CDR3: ASSIGTGVEEANEKLF
V: TRBV27

CDR3: ASSLGRGGENHEQY
V: TRBV7-9

CDR3: ASSLTGGRIGELF
V: TRBV28

CDR3: AISPGGSFTDTQY
V: TRBV24-1

CDR3: ASSLGSGRWGDTQY
V: TRBV7-2

CDR3: ASSRNSNRNTEAF
V: TRBV3-1/TRBV3-2

CDR3: ASSSQGPTDTQY
V: TRBV5-1

CDR3: ASSVEGTREQF
V: TRBV9

CDR3: ASSGLTGRNSPLH
V: TRBV5-4

CDR3: ASSNRNTYEQY
V: TRBV27

CDR3: ASRPGTVGRAF
V: TRBV27

CDR3: ASSIGGTAKNIQY
V: TRBV19

CDR3: ASSYTGPVKTGLNTEAF
V: TRBV5-1

CDR3: ASNPWGQPADQPQH
V: TRBV28

CDR3: ASSFQGGTEAF
V: TRBV7-8

CDR3: ASSTGVSYEQY
V: TRBV13

CDR3: ASSPTRGTSGNNEQF
V: TRBV18

CDR3: ASSPGQGALNEQF
V: TRBV11-3

CDR3: ASSTGDRDNQPQH
V: TRBV28

CDR3: ANSTYREGRNGYT
V: TRBV6-2/TRBV6-3

CDR3: ASPIPNEQF
V: TRBV6-5

CDR3: ASSQGDSGLGEQY
V: TRBV4-2

CDR3: ASSYQGAANEKLF
V: TRBV9

CDR3: ASSPPVSCTDTQY
V: TRBV7-7

CDR3: ASSFSGGRVEQY
V: TRBV28

CDR3: ASSEGTYNEQF
V: TRBV2

CDR3: ASTGAYEQY
V: TRBV30

CDR3: ASSALTGTLRIRSYEQY
V: TRBV6-4

CDR3: ASSKGAGFTDTQY
V: TRBV4-3

CDR3: ASSLTGIHNEQF
V: TRBV7-9

CDR3: ASSTYRETEQY
V: TRBV19

CDR3: ASSYSGGGNQPQH
V: TRBV6-5

CDR3: ASSQERGGQGVWTGELF
V: TRBV3-1/TRBV3-2

CDR3: ASSPAGRGAPRETQY
V: TRBV19

CDR3: ASSSRGAGDETQY
V: TRBV28

CDR3: ASSPGQGGTGELF
V: TRBV7-6

CDR3: AALGAYNEQF
V: TRBV27

CDR3: ASSLPGSEQY
V: TRBV12-3/TRBV12-4

CDR3: ASSSGGQTEAF
V: TRBV3-1/TRBV3-2

CDR3: ASSLVGLAVSYEQY
V: TRBV7-2

CDR3: ATSDPTGPYGYT
V: TRBV24-1

CDR3: ASSYTSAQETQY
V: TRBV6-5

CDR3: ASSSSGATDTQY
V: TRBV11-2

CDR3: SARLAGGNYEQY
V: TRBV29-1

CDR3: ASSLTAGGPNFLGEQY
V: TRBV5-4

CDR3: ASSPNRGFRYEQY
V: TRBV4-3

CDR3: ASTLTGSYNSPLH
V: TRBV27

CDR3: ASSLKGYQGDGGSYGYT
V: TRBV13

CDR3: ASSSVDSDYGYT
V: TRBV6-1

CDR3: ASSFPGQGAWPLH
V: TRBV7-9

CDR3: ASSRPWTSTSSYNEQF
V: TRBV6-2/TRBV6-3

CDR3: ASSLEPGQSSGNTIY
V: TRBV7-6

CDR3: ASSKGGGPQNYGYT
V: TRBV5-4

CDR3: ASSARDRDSEKLF
V: TRBV6-5

CDR3: ASSSTTGASPLH
V: TRBV13

CDR3: ALTGANYGYT
V: TRBV30

CDR3: AWSRDRGGQPQH
V: TRBV30